Here is one T cell receptor (beta chain) with its context. The target of this receptor is not known. No base-level quality is on record; no much larger clone is a single base apart. The data derive from a study of CD8 T cells in ankylosing spondylitis (dated by TCRdb to between 2016 and 2019). Regarding the research as a whole: The study set out to find disease-linked TCR variants by profiling T cell receptor beta repertoires in ankylosing spondylitis patients and healthy donors. The full study cohort comprised 25 ankylosing spondylitis patients and some 100 healthy donors. Peripheral blood samples were taken, and synovial fluid was additionally collected from ankylosing spondylitis patients.

The full study reports these points: According to the report, matched synovial fluid samples from ankylosing spondylitis patients were significantly enriched for the disease-linked clones. The disease-linked clones had a CD8+ phenotype and were found at relatively low frequencies in peripheral blood. Some motif variants were previously reported in synovial fluid and blood of reactive arthritis patients, suggesting common disease-initiation mechanisms. A TCR beta motif of 7 or 8 highly homologous amino acid variants appeared characteristic of blood from ankylosing spondylitis patients.

TCRdb records Illumina HiSeq 2500 as the sequencer. Quantitative 5'-RACE with molecular barcodes was the method used to prepare the TCR beta libraries. The authors processed their data as follows. To identify disease-linked TCR variants, a new computational method was used, one built on a probabilistic model of VDJ rearrangement. TCRdb handled the public reads itself, with Q25 trimming in fastp and clone calling in MiXCR, and kept productive beta chains. Each record represents a unique CDR3 protein, reported with the most common genes and DNA among its rows. TCRdb's processing, not the study's, gives the V and J calls here. The sample table contains about 400,000 distinct CDR3 sequences; only one count was recorded for approximately 22% of them. The ten biggest clones cover about 12% of the sample. This TCR came from a male donor with ankylosing spondylitis or in good health (not recorded which). Sequencing was carried out using blood, either unsorted or a sorted T cell fraction (not recorded which).

This receptor carries the CDR3 CASSPGTGSTYPLREQYF. The nucleotide sequence reads TGTGCCAGCAGCCCCGGGACAGGCTCTACCTATCCCTTACGCGAGCAGTACTTC. The chain links TRBV13 with TRBJ2-7; TRBD1 agrees with 8 junctional bases. CDR1 and CDR2 were assigned from the germline V gene (reference sequence) as PRHDT and FYEKMQ. From the cysteine through the phenylalanine, the CDR3 covers 18 amino acids. Just the 54-base CDR3 DNA is kept, in frame starting at base 1. Trimming accounts for 5 bases at V and 6 bases at J, while the number of junction bases matched to no gene is 21.